The 20 T cell receptor beta chains reported below all come from one sample, sequenced in a study of CD8+ T cells in alopecia areata. Extraction and reverse transcription of RNA yielded cDNA as the sequencing template. This table comes from immunoSEQ multiplex PCR, and its TCRdb copy is limited to in-frame clones, with some not included. The table records 150,000 or so clones, 45% to 60% of them present only once. The sequenced sample consisted of CD4+ T cells sorted from blood. The source of these receptors is a human donor with alopecia areata.

The chain links TRBV7-9 to TRBJ2-1; TRBD2 aligns across 7 bases. After removal of 5 bases from V and 4 bases from J, the junction contained 5 bases not matched to a gene. CDR3 size: 14 residues. The germline CDR1 and CDR2 sequences are SEHNR and FQNEAQ (reference sequence). The CDR3 DNA reads TGTGCCAGCAGCGTTCGAGCGGGATACAATGAGCAGTTCTTC. Translating gives CASSVRAGYNEQFF.

The chain couples TRBV29-1 to TRBJ1-1, with D uncertain. This CDR3 is 13 amino acids long. Trimming shortened V by 6 bases and J by 2 bases, and 13 bases separated the two germline ends. Germline V gene data show CDR1 as SQVTM and CDR2 as ANQGSEA. The CDR3 nucleotides are TGCAGCGTCAGAGTTTTCTTCAACACTGAAGCTTTCTTT. It yields the protein CSVRVFFNTEAFF.

This clone was found a few times. J is TRBJ2-1 and V is TRBV6-5; D not certain. Germline lookup yields CDR1 MNHEY and CDR2 SVGAGI. CDR3 size: 12 residues. With 3 bases removed from V and 10 bases from J, the gap between germline ends came to 10 bases. Written as DNA, the CDR3 is TGTGCCAGCAGTTATTCAGATCGGGAGCAGTTCTTC. Encoded protein: CASSYSDREQFF.

V and J are TRBV2 and TRBJ2-1, with D unclear. The CDR3 runs to 14 residues. V was clipped by 7 bases and J by 1 base, with 11 bases between them. Germline assignment: CDR1 SNHLY and CDR2 FYNNEI. This chain's CDR3 is CASTTVRSYNEQFF. As DNA, the CDR3 is TGTGCCAGCACCACGGTAAGGTCCTACAATGAGCAGTTCTTC. Using reference TRBV2 and TRBJ2-1 for the parts outside the CDR3, the full variable domain is EPEVTQTPSHQVTQMGQEVILRCVPISNHLYFYWYRQILGQKVEFLVSFYNNEISEKSEIFDDQFSVERPDGSNFTLKIRSTKLEDSAMYFCASTTVRSYNEQFFGPGTRLTVL.

This clone was detected only a few times. CDR3 DNA: TGTGCCAGCAAGAAGGGCAGCCAAGAGACCCAGTACTTC. This translates into CASKKGSQETQYF. This rearrangement joins TRBV2 to TRBJ2-5; no reliable D call. V was shortened by 7 bases and J by 1 base, with 10 bases between the two germline ends. This CDR3 region has 13 residues. Germline CDR1 and CDR2: SNHLY and FYNNEI.

This clone was detected a few times. The chain uses TRBV29-1 and TRBJ1-1, with D uncertain. The ends were cut back, 5 bases at V and 2 bases at J, with 3 bases in the middle. The CDR3 runs to 10 residues. CDR1 is SQVTM, CDR2 ANQGSEA, per germline. CDR3 sequence: CSVFNTEAFF. The CDR3 DNA is TGCAGCGTTTTCAACACTGAAGCTTTCTTT.

This chain connects TRBV13 to TRBJ1-2; D not certain. CDR1 is PRHDT, CDR2 FYEKMQ, per germline (reference sequence). The CDR3 spans 16 residues. The V end lost 2 bases, the J end lost 7 bases, and 20 bases lay between the germline ends. CDR3 region: CASSLSPAAPMTGYTF. CDR3 DNA: TGTGCCAGCAGCTTATCCCCGGCAGCGCCAATGACTGGCTACACCTTC.

CDR3 bases: TGTGCCAGCAGCCAGCGGGAGAGTCACGAGCAGTACTTC. This sequence encodes CASSQRESHEQYF. The V call is TRBV2, the J call TRBJ2-5; 8 bases line up with TRBD2. Judging by the DNA end, TRBJ2-7 fits better; the J call may be wrong. The CDR3 is 13 amino acids. Germline V gene data show CDR1 as SNHLY and CDR2 as FYNNEI.

The chain recombines TRBV27 with TRBJ2-5; TRBD2 matches at 8 bases. Germline CDR1 and CDR2: MNHEY and SMNVEV (reference sequence). CDR3 length: 13 amino acids. V shed 5 bases and J 5 bases; nucleotides not matched to a gene: 4. The CDR3 bases are TGTGCCAGCAGTGGGACTAGGAGGGAGACCCAGTACTTC. Translating it yields CASSGTRRETQYF.

This chain joins TRBV15 and TRBJ2-5, with D possibly TRBD1 on 6 matching bases. With 0 bases removed from V and 2 bases from J, the gap between germline ends came to 10 bases. This CDR3 contains 15 residues. Germline V lookup: CDR1 LNHNV, CDR2 YYDKDF (reference sequence). CDR3 DNA: TGTGCCACCAGCAGAGATCCCACAGGGCAAGAGACCCAGTACTTC. Translating gives CATSRDPTGQETQYF.

In its sample, this clone was seen a few times. The genes are TRBV29-1 and TRBJ2-3; D gene unclear. The germline gives CDR1 SQVTM, CDR2 ANQGSEA. Trimming shortened V by 8 bases and J by 3 bases, and 18 bases separated the two germline ends. CDR3 size: 14 residues. The CDR3 bases are TGCAGCTTGGACCGAGCCTTCCCTACAGATACGCAGTATTTT. It encodes CSLDRAFPTDTQYF.

The chain combines TRBV28 with TRBJ2-7; D ambiguous. The CDR3 runs to 13 residues. In germline, CDR1 is MDHEN, CDR2 SYDVKM. The germline V and J ends were trimmed by 5 bases and 6 bases, with 14 bases remaining between them. The DNA for the CDR3 is TGTGCCAGCAGTCTACCCCAACCGTCCGAGCAGTACTTC. Its protein product is CASSLPQPSEQYF.

There are a few counts of this clone. This sequence joins TRBV29-1 and TRBJ2-3; the D gene could be TRBD1 or TRBD2 (5 bases each). The germline CDR1 and CDR2 sequences are SQVTM and ANQGSEA. Trimming cost V 6 bases and J 0 bases, with 13 bases left between them. The CDR3 is 14 amino acids. CDR3: CSVIPGPSTDTQYF. The DNA of the CDR3 is TGCAGCGTAATACCGGGACCGAGCACAGATACGCAGTATTTT.

This clone was detected only once. The V gene is TRBV4-2, the J gene TRBJ1-1; 7 positions match TRBD1. J lost 1 base, V lost 3 bases, and 2 bases had no gene match. The germline CDR1 and CDR2 sequences are LGHNA and YNFKEQ. The CDR3 runs 14 residues. CDR3 DNA: TGTGCCAGCAGCCAGGGGACAGAGAACACTGAAGCTTTCTTT. Encoded protein: CASSQGTENTEAFF.

A few counts support this clone. Written as DNA, the CDR3 is TGCGCCAGCAGCCAAGTTCAGGGACTTTATGGCTACACCTTC. Protein sequence: CASSQVQGLYGYTF. The chain joins TRBV4-1 to TRBJ1-2; a possible D gene is TRBD1 (5 bases). The V end lost 1 base, the J end lost 5 bases, and 11 bases lay between the germline ends. Germline assignment: CDR1 MGHRA and CDR2 YSYEKL. This CDR3 comprises 14 residues.

The chain combines TRBV5-1 with TRBJ2-3, with a tentative D call TRBD1 (5 bases). The germline V gene encodes CDR1 SGHRS and CDR2 YFSETQ. This CDR3 has 13 amino acids. Trimming took off 5 bases at V and 4 bases at J, with 11 bases between the two ends. The CDR3 region has the DNA TGCGCCAGCAGTGGCAGGGTGGCAGATACGCAGTATTTT. This encodes CASSGRVADTQYF.

The CDR3 DNA reads as TGTGCCAGCAGTGCCTCAGGCAGAGCGAACACTGAAGCTTTCTTT. Translation gives CASSASGRANTEAFF. V gene TRBV27 combines with J gene TRBJ1-1; D not resolved. Trimming shortened V by 5 bases and J by 1 base, and 14 bases separated the two germline ends. CDR3 size: 15 residues. Germline V lookup: CDR1 MNHEY, CDR2 SMNVEV (reference sequence).

V is TRBV15 and J is TRBJ1-4; D gene uncertain. CDR3 length equals 12 residues. V gave up 1 base and J gave up 13 bases, with 10 bases separating them. Germline V gives CDR1 LNHNV, CDR2 YYDKDF (reference sequence). This CDR3 is CATSRGQLRLFF. CDR3 sequence (DNA): TGTGCCACCAGCAGAGGACAACTAAGACTGTTTTTT.

J is TRBJ1-4 and V is TRBV30; a possible D gene is TRBD1 (5 bases). Trimming removed 3 bases from V and 12 bases from J, with 20 bases in between. CDR3 length equals 14 residues. The germline V gene has CDR1 GTSNPN and CDR2 SVGIG (reference sequence). DNA for the CDR3: TGTGCCTGGAGGGGGACTGCCCTAGTAGGGGAACTGTTTTTT. Amino acid sequence: CAWRGTALVGELFF.

The CDR3: CSVVGTSGNEQFF. As DNA, the CDR3 is TGCAGCGTTGTGGGGACTAGCGGTAATGAGCAGTTCTTC. The V and J genes are TRBV29-1 and TRBJ2-1; 11 nucleotides align to TRBD2. The CDR3 covers 13 residues. The germline V gene has CDR1 SQVTM and CDR2 ANQGSEA. Trimming took 4 bases from V and 7 from J; bases not matched to a gene: 3.